This T cell receptor beta chain was captured by sequencing in a study of T cells in Graves' hyperthyroidism and ophthalmopathy. This clonotype appeared a few times. Authors of the study amplified TCR beta CDR3 regions from RNA transcripts. Researchers ran a first-round RT-PCR on the TCR CDR3 using the HTBI primer set. TCRdb recomputed calls from the multiplex PCR reads with MiXCR, one row per CDR3 protein. This table holds hundreds of thousands of distinct CDR3 sequences, 12% to 15% found once. Trimming took 0 bases from V and 4 from J; bases not matched to a gene: 11. This CDR3 has 17 amino acids. CDR1 SGDLS and CDR2 YYNGEE come from the germline V gene.

Material for sequencing was blood. The origin of this receptor is a woman in her late teens or twenties with Graves' hyperthyroidism. The rearrangement uses TRBV9 and TRBJ2-3, with 7 positions matching TRBD2. The CDR3 DNA reads TGTGCCAGCAGCGTAGCCCCCCCCGGACTAGGCGCAGATACGCAGTATTTT. It specifies CASSVAPPGLGADTQYF.